Listed below are T cell receptor beta chains from one sample, sequenced in a study of blood T cells in healthy people across ages. TCRdb called the 5' RACE reads again in MiXCR, with one record for every CDR3 protein. The repertoire includes about 680,000 distinct CDR3 sequences, around 45% of them detected once, and 25% to 35% sits in the top ten. The sample taken for sequencing was blood. The receptors were gathered from a woman aged 60 to 75 in good health. Both conserved end residues are part of each CDR3. The D gene is left open where the match is weak. Size is stated for part of the rows, as once, few or many counts, or as a class when the clone is expanded.

cdr3_nt,cdr3_aa,d_call,clone_size,j_call,v_call
TGCAGCGGAGTGTACCAAGAGACCCAGTACTTC,CSGVYQETQYF,-,few,TRBJ2-5,TRBV29-1
TGTGCCAGCAGTGACTATGGGACAGAGGCCCTGGGATTTTACAATGAGCAGTTCTTC,CASSDYGTEALGFYNEQFF,TRBD1,-,TRBJ2-1,TRBV2
TGTGCCAGCAGCGCGACAGGGGGATCAGAGACCCAGTACTTC,CASSATGGSETQYF,TRBD1,-,TRBJ2-5,TRBV7-9
TGTGCCAGCAGCTCCCGAGACAGGGACCGCTATGAGCAGTACTTC,CASSSRDRDRYEQYF,TRBD1,-,TRBJ2-7,TRBV13
TGTGCCAGCAGTTTATGGGGACTAGCAGACACAGATACGCAGTATTTT,CASSLWGLADTDTQYF,TRBD2,once,TRBJ2-3,TRBV27
TGTGCCAGCAGCATTAGCGGGAGAAGCACCGGGGAGCTGTTTTTT,CASSISGRSTGELFF,TRBD2,-,TRBJ2-2,TRBV13
TGCAGTGCTAGAGACGGGAGAGTCGACGAGCAGTACTTC,CSARDGRVDEQYF,-,few,TRBJ2-7,TRBV20-1
TGTGCCAGCGCGGCCGCCGGGGAGCTGTTTTTT,CASAAAGELFF,-,-,TRBJ2-2,TRBV6-2/TRBV6-3
TGTGCCAGCTCACCACCGGACAGGGTTTATCAGCCCCAGCATTTT,CASSPPDRVYQPQHF,TRBD1,-,TRBJ1-5,TRBV18
TGTGCCAGCAGCTTCAGCCAGGGACAGGATTTCTCTGGGGCCAACGTCCTGACTTTC,CASSFSQGQDFSGANVLTF,TRBD1,-,TRBJ2-6,TRBV7-9
TGTGCCAGCACCGGCAGGAGGTTGGGAGAGACCCAGTACTTC,CASTGRRLGETQYF,-,-,TRBJ2-5,TRBV28
TGTGCCAGCAGCTTAGAGGCGGGGTACGGCTACGAGCAGTACTTC,CASSLEAGYGYEQYF,-,-,TRBJ2-7,TRBV7-6
TGTGCCAGCAGTCCCAGACAGGGGGCTGCGTACGAGCAGTACTTC,CASSPRQGAAYEQYF,TRBD1,many,TRBJ2-7,TRBV6-6
TGTGCCAGCAGTTCGCCTAGACTAGCCTGGAATGAGCAGTTCTTC,CASSSPRLAWNEQFF,TRBD2,-,TRBJ2-1,TRBV27
TGCGCCAGCAGCCTCACAAATGGGGAGGACTCCTACGAGCAGTACTTC,CASSLTNGEDSYEQYF,-,many,TRBJ2-7,TRBV4-3
TGTGCCAGCAGCCCCTCGCAGCGGGAGGTCACAGATACGCAGTATTTT,CASSPSQREVTDTQYF,TRBD2,-,TRBJ2-3,TRBV7-2
TGTGCCAGCAGTTATAGCGGGAGGGTGAGGGAGCAGTACTTC,CASSYSGRVREQYF,TRBD2,few,TRBJ2-5,TRBV6-2/TRBV6-3
TGCAGCGTAGTACAGCACCTGAACACTGAAGCTTTCTTT,CSVVQHLNTEAFF,-,-,TRBJ1-1,TRBV29-1
TGCAGCGTTGACCCCCTAGCGGGGAGCACAGATACGCAGTATTTT,CSVDPLAGSTDTQYF,TRBD2,-,TRBJ2-3,TRBV29-1
TGTGCCAGCAGCTTAGGGGCCTTCAACTATGGCTACACCTTC,CASSLGAFNYGYTF,-,-,TRBJ1-2,TRBV11-2
TGTGCCAGCAGCTTATCAATGGGAGGGCAGGAGTATTTT,CASSLSMGGQEYF,TRBD2,-,TRBJ2-3,TRBV7-3
TGTGCTAGTGGTCCCGGGACTAGCGGGAGTAGAGGTATAAATACGCAGTATTTT,CASGPGTSGSRGINTQYF,TRBD2,-,TRBJ2-3,TRBV12-5
TGTGCCAGCAGACTCGGCGGGACGGGGGAAAATTCACCCCTCCACTTT,CASRLGGTGENSPLHF,-,few,TRBJ1-6,TRBV6-6
TGTGCCAGCAGCCAAGATACTCTTACAGGGAACTATGGCTACACCTTC,CASSQDTLTGNYGYTF,-,-,TRBJ1-2,TRBV3-1
TGTGCCAGCAGCCCCCGGGACTCCGCCAATGAGCAGTTCTTC,CASSPRDSANEQFF,-,-,TRBJ2-1,TRBV5-5
TGTGCCAGCAGCTTAGGTTTGTACAGGGAGGGCGAGCAGTACTTC,CASSLGLYREGEQYF,-,-,TRBJ2-7,TRBV7-9
TGTGCCAGCAGGCAGGGGCTAGCGGGTAACAATGAGCAGTTCTTC,CASRQGLAGNNEQFF,TRBD2,-,TRBJ2-1,TRBV6-1
TGTGCCAGCTCACCCGGGGGGGACTTGAGCGAGCAGTACTTC,CASSPGGDLSEQYF,TRBD2,-,TRBJ2-7,TRBV18
TGTGCCACCAGCAGAGATAGAGGCGGGACTAGCGGGTCCGAGCAGTACTTC,CATSRDRGGTSGSEQYF,TRBD2,-,TRBJ2-7,TRBV15
TGCGCCAGCAGCTTGGCCGCGGGAGGAAGAGAGACCCAGTACTTC,CASSLAAGGRETQYF,TRBD2,-,TRBJ2-5,TRBV5-1
TGCGCCAGCAGCATGACAGGCTCTGGAAACACCATATATTTT,CASSMTGSGNTIYF,-,-,TRBJ1-3,TRBV5-1
TGTGCCAGCAGTCTTCCACTCTCTGGGGCCAACGTCCTGACTTTC,CASSLPLSGANVLTF,-,-,TRBJ2-6,TRBV6-2/TRBV6-3
TGTGCCAGCAGTCCCCGGATAGACAGGGGAGGTGGGAACACTGAAGCTTTCTTT,CASSPRIDRGGGNTEAFF,TRBD1,few,TRBJ1-1,TRBV25-1
TGCAGCGTTGACGGGACACATAACTATGGCTACACCTTC,CSVDGTHNYGYTF,-,-,TRBJ1-2,TRBV29-1
TGTGCCAGCAGCTTGGGGGGCGACAGAGTCAATCAGCCCCAGCATTTT,CASSLGGDRVNQPQHF,-,-,TRBJ1-5,TRBV5-6
TGTGCCAGCAGCTTAGCCCTAGCGGTTGAGGATACGCAGTATTTT,CASSLALAVEDTQYF,TRBD2,-,TRBJ2-3,TRBV7-2
TGCGCCAGCAGCGGACAGGGGGAGGGCTACACCTTC,CASSGQGEGYTF,TRBD1,-,TRBJ1-2,TRBV5-1
TGTGCCAGCTTAGGACGGCCGAACACTGAAGCTTTCTTT,CASLGRPNTEAFF,-,-,TRBJ1-1,TRBV2
TGTGCCAGCAGCTTAGGGGATGTCGGGACAATACGGGGGGAGACCCAGTACTTC,CASSLGDVGTIRGETQYF,-,few,TRBJ2-5,TRBV7-2
TGTGCCAGCAGCAGGGGAGACTATGGCTACACCTTC,CASSRGDYGYTF,-,-,TRBJ1-2,TRBV5-6
TGTGCCAGCGTGGGCGGGACTCTCTCCTACGAGCAGTACTTC,CASVGGTLSYEQYF,-,many,TRBJ2-7,TRBV28
TGTGCCAGCAGTTTCCGGACTAGCGTTTACGAGCAGTACTTC,CASSFRTSVYEQYF,TRBD2,few,TRBJ2-7,TRBV6-2/TRBV6-3
TGTGCCAGCAGCTTGGCCGTGGGCCTCAATCAGCCCCAGCATTTT,CASSLAVGLNQPQHF,-,-,TRBJ1-5,TRBV5-5
TGTGCCAGCACCCGGACTAGCGGGTGGAATGAGCAGTTCTTC,CASTRTSGWNEQFF,TRBD2,few,TRBJ2-1,TRBV9
TGTGCCAGCAGCTTAGCGGGGGACCTACAGTACTTC,CASSLAGDLQYF,-,-,TRBJ2-4,TRBV7-9
TGTGCCAGCAGTTCTTTTAGCGGGATGGAGGAGACCCAGCACTTC,CASSSFSGMEETQHF,TRBD2,-,TRBJ2-5,TRBV6-5